These 18 T cell receptor beta chains were sequenced from one sample in a study of beta chain features in type 1 diabetes. Study-level points and caveats: Shorter TCRB CDR3s, moderately but significantly so, marked every one of the four CD4+ subsets in Type 1 diabetes patients.

Expressed TCRB transcripts got sequenced, as all isolated RNA was reverse transcribed. Produced via immunoSEQ multiplex PCR; TCRdb's table is partial and in-frame only. The sample has roughly 340,000 clones, around an eighth seen once. Which antigens these TCRs recognize remains unknown. What was sequenced was naive CD4+ T cells from blood. These receptor sequences come from a young woman with type 1 diabetes.

This clone was seen only a few times. This chain connects TRBV29-1 to TRBJ2-7, with 9 bases identical to TRBD1. V trimming: 6 bases; J trimming: 0 bases; junction bases outside the gene matches: 9. CDR3 length equals 15 residues. The V gene's germline CDR1 is SQVTM and CDR2 ANQGSEA. The CDR3 here is CSVARGTGSSYEQYF. CDR3 nucleotides: TGCAGCGTGGCAAGGGGGACAGGGAGCTCCTACGAGCAGTACTTC.

There are a few counts of this clone. The rearrangement uses TRBV25-1 and TRBJ2-7; D is unresolved. Germline V gene data show CDR1 as MGHDK and CDR2 as SYGVNS. Trimming stripped 3 bases from V and 4 bases from J, with 4 bases between. This CDR3 comprises 11 residues. As DNA, the CDR3 is TGTGCCAGCAGTGACCCATACGAGCAGTACTTC. Encoded protein: CASSDPYEQYF.

The V gene is TRBV2, the J gene TRBJ2-7; D is undetermined. Looked up from germline, CDR1 is SNHLY and CDR2 is FYNNEI. Trimming took 0 bases from V and 0 from J, leaving 12 bases between them. This CDR3 comprises 16 residues. The CDR3 reads CASSEASWASSYEQYF. CDR3 sequence (DNA): TGTGCCAGCAGTGAAGCCTCGTGGGCCAGCTCCTACGAGCAGTACTTC.

In DNA, the CDR3 is TGTGCCAGCAGTCTGACGGAGGCTCGGCGAAACATTCAGTACTTC. Translated: CASSLTEARRNIQYF. V gene TRBV7-2 combines with J gene TRBJ2-4, with TRBD2 as a possible D gene (5 bases). The CDR3 extends over 15 amino acids. V was clipped by 6 bases and J by 6 bases, with 18 bases between them. Germline lookup yields CDR1 SGHTA and CDR2 FQGNSA. Complete variable domain (other parts from reference TRBV7-2 and TRBJ2-4): GAGVSQSPSNKVTEKGKDVELRCDPISGHTALYWYRQSLGQGLEFLIYFQGNSAPDKSGLPSDRFSAERTGGSVSTLTIQRTQQEDSAVYLCASSLTEARRNIQYFGAGTRLSVL.

A few counts support this clone. The J gene is TRBJ1-2, the V gene TRBV25-1; 8 nucleotides line up with TRBD1. The CDR3 is 13 residues long. The germline V gene encodes CDR1 MGHDK and CDR2 SYGVNS. V was pared by 7 bases and J by 4 bases, with 5 bases of the junction left unmatched. This CDR3 is CASNRQGSYGYTF. The CDR3 DNA follows: TGTGCCAGCAATCGACAGGGGAGCTATGGCTACACCTTC.

This clone was seen a few times. V and J are TRBV11-2 and TRBJ1-1, with 8 positions matching TRBD1. J gave up 6 bases and V 6 bases, and 9 bases lay outside the gene matches. Looked up from germline, CDR1 is SGHAT and CDR2 is FQNNGV. CDR3 length: 14 residues. The CDR3 DNA follows: TGTGCCAGCAGTGTTATGCAGGGGGCCCCTGAAGCTTTCTTT. This codes for CASSVMQGAPEAFF.

The chain carries TRBV11-2 and TRBJ2-2; D gene uncertain. The germline V and J ends were trimmed by 8 bases and 4 bases, with 14 bases remaining between them. Germline CDR1 SGHAT, CDR2 FQNNGV. The CDR3 contains 14 residues. The DNA of the CDR3 is TGTGCCAGCCACGCACAGCTAAGCACCGGGGAGCTGTTTTTT. Its protein is CASHAQLSTGELFF.

This clone turned up a few times. The chain links TRBV7-9 to TRBJ2-5; D not certain. CDR3 length: 13 residues. The germline CDR1 and CDR2 sequences are SEHNR and FQNEAQ (reference sequence). The V and J ends lost 7 bases and 5 bases respectively, with 14 bases between them. The CDR3 region has the DNA TGTGCCAGCACCAGACACAGCCGGGAGACCCAGTACTTC. Its translation is CASTRHSRETQYF.

This clone was detected only a few times. The rearrangement links TRBV5-1 to TRBJ2-1; no reliable D call. Trimming shortened V by 4 bases and J by 6 bases, and 11 bases separated the two germline ends. The CDR3 covers 13 residues. Germline lookup yields CDR1 SGHRS and CDR2 YFSETQ. The CDR3 sequence is CASSPGPGNEQFF. The DNA for the CDR3 is TGCGCCAGCAGCCCCGGTCCGGGCAATGAGCAGTTCTTC. The complete variable domain, with remaining parts taken from reference TRBV5-1 and TRBJ2-1, reads KAGVTQTPRYLIKTRGQQVTLSCSPISGHRSVSWYQQTPGQGLQFLFEYFSETQRNKGNFPGRFSGRQFSNSRSEMNVSTLELGDSALYLCASSPGPGNEQFFGPGTRLTVL.

This clone was detected only a few times. The chain is built from TRBV28 and TRBJ2-2; 11 bases match TRBD1. Germline assignment: CDR1 MDHEN and CDR2 SYDVKM. This CDR3 comprises 14 residues. V was clipped by 6 bases and J by 6 bases; unmatched bases: 3. CDR3: CASRMGQGAGELFF. CDR3 nucleotides: TGTGCCAGCAGGATGGGACAGGGGGCCGGGGAGCTGTTTTTT.

A few counts support this clone. This chain links TRBV2 with TRBJ2-2, with 10 nucleotides matching TRBD1. The V and J ends lost 10 bases and 10 bases, in that order; junction bases with no gene match: 12. CDR1 and CDR2 (germline): SNHLY, FYNNEI. The CDR3 contains 14 residues. CDR3 region: CATSGTGVGVELFF. In nucleotides, the CDR3 is TGTGCCACCTCCGGGACAGGGGTAGGCGTGGAGCTGTTTTTT.

The chain is built from TRBV6-5 and TRBJ2-5; 7 bases are a match to TRBD1. J was trimmed by 2 bases and V by 1 base; bases with no gene match: 1. In germline, CDR1 is MNHEY, CDR2 SVGAGI. The CDR3 runs 14 residues. CDR3 in DNA: TGTGCCAGCAGTTACTACAGGGGACAAGAGACCCAGTACTTC. This sequence encodes CASSYYRGQETQYF.

This clone was observed a few times. This chain joins TRBV9 and TRBJ1-5; 7 nucleotides agree with TRBD1. The CDR3 is 15 amino acids. Trimming took 4 bases from V and 3 from J; bases not matched to a gene: 7. The germline V gene has CDR1 SGDLS and CDR2 YYNGEE. CDR3 nucleotides: TGTGCCAGCAGCATCACAGGGGCCGCCAATCAGCCCCAGCATTTT. Amino acid sequence: CASSITGAANQPQHF.

V is TRBV15 and J is TRBJ2-7; D perhaps matches TRBD2 (6 bases). This CDR3 has 14 residues. V lost 0 bases and J 6 bases, leaving 12 bases between the germline ends. CDR1 is LNHNV, CDR2 YYDKDF, per germline (reference sequence). CDR3 loop: CATSRESGSGEQYF. CDR3 nucleotide sequence: TGTGCCACCAGCAGAGAGTCCGGGAGCGGCGAGCAGTACTTC.

The V and J genes are TRBV4-2 and TRBJ2-6; 10 bases align to TRBD1. The CDR3 is made up of 21 amino acids. Germline V gives CDR1 LGHNA, CDR2 YNFKEQ. V shed 1 base, J shed 7 bases, and the junction held 19 bases outside the gene matches. The CDR3 DNA reads as TGTGCCAGCAGCCAAGTTGCCTCACCTTCGACAGGGGGCGCTTCTGCCAACGTCCTGACTTTC. Protein sequence: CASSQVASPSTGGASANVLTF.

This clone came up a few times. J is TRBJ1-1 and V is TRBV4-3; weak D call: TRBD1 (5 bases). The CDR3 is 13 residues long. CDR1 is LGHNA and CDR2 is YSLEER in the germline V gene. Between the trimmed V and J ends, which lost 2 bases and 4 bases, there was a span of 8 bases. CDR3 nucleotides: TGCGCCAGCAGCCAAACCAGGGCCACTGAAGCTTTCTTT. Encoded protein: CASSQTRATEAFF.

In its sample, this clone was seen a few times. The chain recombines TRBV2 with TRBJ2-6; 9 bases line up with TRBD1. This CDR3 has 14 amino acids. Germline trimming cut 9 bases from V and 3 bases from J; bases unmatched to any gene: 3. Germline CDR1 SNHLY, CDR2 FYNNEI. This chain's CDR3 is CARGTGSGANVLTF. CDR3 DNA sequence: TGTGCCAGGGGGACAGGGAGTGGGGCCAACGTCCTGACTTTC.

This clone has a handful of counts. This rearrangement joins TRBV7-2 to TRBJ2-5, with 7 bases matching TRBD2. V gave up 1 base and J gave up 1 base; unmatched junction bases: 6. Germline values: CDR1 SGHTA, CDR2 FQGNSA. CDR3 length equals 16 residues. The CDR3 DNA sequence: TGTGCCAGCAGCTTAGTCGGGGGGAACAGCCAAGAGACCCAGTACTTC. This gives the protein CASSLVGGNSQETQYF.